The source of this TCR beta chain is a study of cytomegalovirus exposure and HLA in healthy donors. Germline loops: CDR1 SGHRS, CDR2 YFSETQ. CDR3 length equals 16 residues. Germline trimming cut 2 bases from V and 8 bases from J; bases unmatched to any gene: 10. The donors were members of the validation cohort, which comprised around 110 subjects and was separate from the first cohort of about 700 subjects. As to this clone: The antigen is undetermined.

Profiling relied on immunoSEQ multiplex PCR, and the TCRdb table lists in-frame clones only, not all of them. Of over 120,000 clones in the sample, about 87% are singletons; the top ten hold over 5%. Study-wide results and limits: A subsequent analysis found that TCR clusters from the first cohort also tended to co-occur in the 90 to 150 validation repertoires, with roughly 95% of cluster scores above 0. Altogether, 150 or so TCR beta chains were recorded as cytomegalovirus-associated. Across donors, most TCRs were seen rarely, yet some public ones were widespread.

The chain recombines TRBV5-1 with TRBJ2-1; the match to TRBD2 covers 10 bases. Sequenced: PBMCs. The sequence was obtained from a woman in her 30s in good health and CMV-seropositive. This CDR3 is CASSFLAGVGRDEQFF. CDR3 sequence (DNA): TGCGCCAGCAGCTTTCTAGCGGGAGTAGGGCGCGATGAGCAGTTCTTC.